Presented here are 18 T cell receptor beta chains from one specimen sequenced in a study of tumor and adjacent non-tumor tissue in lung cancer. Three rounds of nested PCR, following a modified ARM-PCR protocol, produced the TCRbeta library. Each CDR3 protein is one row after TCRdb ran MiXCR on the multiplex PCR reads. The sample has over 60,000 distinct CDR3 sequences; 75% to 90% are singletons. This sample's RNA came from whole unsorted tissue. Sequences were obtained from lung tumor tissue. These receptors originate from a woman between 50 and 59 years old with non-small cell lung cancer.

V is TRBV6-1 and J is TRBJ2-7, with a weak D call TRBD2 (5 bases). From germline, CDR1 is MNHNS and CDR2 SASEGT. The CDR3 is 13 amino acids. V lost 10 bases and J 5 bases, leaving 18 bases between the germline ends. As DNA, the CDR3 is TGTGCCATTAGTGAGTTAGCGAACCACGAGCAGTACTTC. It encodes CAISELANHEQYF.

The chain has TRBV6-6 and TRBJ1-5; D is uncertain. CDR1 MNHNY and CDR2 SVGAGI come from the germline V gene (reference sequence). The CDR3 runs 13 residues. Trimming left V 9 bases short and J 1 base short, with 10 bases between. The CDR3 protein is CARNGDSNQPQHF. In DNA, the CDR3 is TGTGCCAGGAACGGTGACAGCAATCAGCCCCAGCATTTT.

On this clonotype: One end of the junction is discordant with germline, which a read error may explain. This chain connects TRBV4-1 to TRBJ2-5; no reliable D call. Germline-derived CDR1 and CDR2 are MGHRA and YSYEKL. This CDR3 is 16 amino acids long. The CDR3 reads CASTQAKRNGQESQYF. The CDR3 nucleotides are TGCGCCAGCACCCAAGCCAAAAGGAACGGCCAAGAGTCCCAGTACTTC.

The chain recombines TRBV20-1 with TRBJ2-3; D is uncertain. Trimming stripped 8 bases from V and 5 bases from J, with 17 bases between. The V gene's germline CDR1 is DFQATT and CDR2 SNEGSKA (reference sequence). This CDR3 contains 13 residues. CDR3 amino acids: CSTILRVIDTQYF. CDR3 nucleotides: TGCAGTACTATTCTACGAGTGATAGATACGCAGTATTTT.

This clonotype was observed once. A junction end diverges from the germline sequence, so it may reflect a read error. The chain has TRBV6-5 and TRBJ2-2, with D perhaps assigned TRBD1 or TRBD2 (5 bases each). CDR1 is MNHEY, CDR2 SVGAGI, per germline. The CDR3 totals 16 residues. The CDR3 nucleotides read TGTGCCAGCAGCCTCCGACAGTTCGCGAACACCGGGGAGATGTCTTTT. Encoded protein: CASSLRQFANTGEMSF.

A word on this clonotype: A read error may account for a junction end that differs from germline. The rearrangement uses TRBV20-1 and TRBJ2-7, with a weak D call TRBD1 (6 bases). The CDR3 runs to 12 residues. The V gene's germline CDR1 is DFQATT and CDR2 SNEGSKA (reference sequence). CDR3: CSASDRTAEQHF. CDR3 sequence (DNA): TGTAGTGCTTCCGACAGGACCGCCGAGCAGCATTTC.

This clonotype was counted once. It is likely a read error, because the conserved phenylalanine at the end of the CDR3 is missing. Because the CDR3's place on the DNA is in doubt, the DNA is left out and the CDR3 is given as listed by TCRdb. The rearrangement joins TRBV20-1 to TRBJ2-1; TRBD2, the table's D call, lacks a check against the DNA. Per the germline V gene, CDR1 is DFQATT and CDR2 is SNEGSKA (reference sequence). Including both end residues, the CDR3 is 15 amino acids long. The CDR3 loop reads CSARATSGRWGEEFL.

This clonotype turned up a few times. V and J are TRBV11-2 and TRBJ2-7, with 7 bases lining up with TRBD2. The V and J ends lost 9 bases and 2 bases, in that order; junction bases with no gene match: 13. The CDR3 loop spans 15 amino acids. Germline V lookup: CDR1 SGHAT, CDR2 FQNNGV. Written as DNA, the CDR3 is TGTGCCAGTAGTCCTTGGGCTAGCGGTACCTACGAGCAGTACTTC. This encodes CASSPWASGTYEQYF.

This clonotype was observed once. An end of the junction does not agree with germline; a read error may underlie this. The gene calls are TRBV29-1 and TRBJ2-5; TRBD2 might be the D (5 bases). Germline assignment: CDR1 SQVTM and CDR2 ANQGSEA. CDR3 length: 11 amino acids. CDR3 loop: CSLGGMETQYF. The CDR3 coding sequence is TGCAGCCTCGGAGGAATGGAGACCCAATATTTC.

This clonotype showed up just a few times. A much larger clonotype is one base distant, so this may be a read error. This sequence joins TRBV24-1 and TRBJ2-3; D is unresolved. The CDR3 contains 13 residues. Germline CDR1 is KGHDR and CDR2 is SFDVKD. CDR3 loop: CVTSDLGLDTQYF. The CDR3, as DNA: TGTGTCACCAGTGATCTGGGGTTGGATACGCAGTATTTT.

Concerning this clonotype itself: An end of the junction does not agree with germline; a read error may underlie this. The V call is TRBV10-3, the J call TRBJ2-1; D may be TRBD1 (6 bases). The CDR3 is 12 amino acids. Germline V lookup: CDR1 ENHRY, CDR2 SYGVKD. Written as DNA, the CDR3 is TGTGTCATCAAGGGGACAAGCGATGAGCAGTTCTTC. Translation gives CVIKGTSDEQFF.

Note on this clonotype: The junction shows a germline mismatch at one end, possibly a read error. The gene calls are TRBV12-3 or TRBV12-4 and TRBJ2-7; D is unresolved. CDR3 length equals 13 residues. CDR3 sequence (DNA): TGTGCCAGCAGCATTGATGTCTCCTACGAGAAGTACTTC. It translates to CASSIDVSYEKYF.

In regard to this clonotype: No conserved phenylalanine or tryptophan ends this CDR3, so it is likely a read error. The gene calls are TRBV5-6 and TRBJ2-1; TRBD2 aligns across 8 bases. Germline V gives CDR1 SGHDT, CDR2 YYEEEE. The CDR3 sequence is 17 residues long. As DNA, the CDR3 is TGTTCCAGCAGCTCTTTGGCGGCCGGGAGGGACTACAATGAGCAGTTCCTC. This encodes CSSSSLAAGRDYNEQFL.

With respect to this clonotype: An end of the junction differs from the germline gene, which may be a read error. The chain uses TRBV6-6 and TRBJ2-5; D not certain. CDR3 length equals 13 residues. CDR1 is MNHNY, CDR2 SVGAGI, per germline (reference sequence). CDR3 in DNA: TGTGCCAGCAGTACCCCAGCACAAGAAACCCACTACTTC. Translating gives CASSTPAQETHYF.

The chain links TRBV12-3 or TRBV12-4 to TRBJ1-1; possible D gene TRBD1, 6 bases. Trimming left V 9 bases short and J 6 bases short, with 20 bases between. This CDR3 has 14 amino acids. The CDR3 DNA sequence: TGTGCCAGTAATATACAGGGTAGGGGCGCTGAAGCTTTCTTT. This gives the protein CASNIQGRGAEAFF.

A remark on this clonotype: A junction end diverges from the germline sequence, so it may reflect a read error. The chain couples TRBV18 to TRBJ2-7; D unresolved. Germline V gives CDR1 KGHSH, CDR2 LQKENI. The CDR3 totals 14 residues. The CDR3 region is CASSPPQNPYGQYF. CDR3 sequence (DNA): TGTGCCAGCTCACCACCGCAGAATCCTTACGGGCAGTACTTC.

The sample holds one count of this clonotype. One end of the junction is discordant with germline, which a read error may explain. The CDR3 reads CASRGTRDCYEQYF. CDR3 coding DNA: TGTGCTAGTAGGGGGACAAGGGACTGCTACGAGCAGTACTTC. The chain joins TRBV19 to TRBJ2-7; D tentatively reads TRBD1 or TRBD2 (6 bases each). Germline assignment: CDR1 LNHDA and CDR2 SQIVND (reference sequence). The CDR3 has 14 residues. The full variable domain, in which reference TRBV19 and TRBJ2-7 provide the parts outside the CDR3, is DGGITQSPKYLFRKEGQNVTLSCEQNLNHDAMYWYRQDPGQGLRLIYYSQIVNDFQKGDIAEGYSVSREKKESFPLTVTSAQKNPTAFYLCASRGTRDCYEQYFGPGTRLTVT.

About this clonotype: One end of the junction is discordant with germline, which a read error may explain. The V and J genes are TRBV5-4 and TRBJ1-2; 10 nucleotides align to TRBD1. This CDR3 has 14 residues. Germline assignment: CDR1 SGHNT and CDR2 YYREEE (reference sequence). CDR3 in DNA: TGTGCCAGTAGCCCAGACAGGGGGCCATATGACTACACCTTC. Translation: CASSPDRGPYDYTF.